This TCR beta chain was retrieved from a study of glioma-infiltrating T cells. Regarding the study as a whole: Gliomas, especially low-grade, showed above-expected tissue-blood divergence; non-neoplastic patients showed below. CDR3 overlap between tissue and blood was very small.

This clonotype was detected only once. Its antigen is as yet unknown. This may be a read error, as it is one base from a much larger clone. The iRepertoire nested amplicon-rescue multiplex PCR amplified TCR alpha and beta CDR3s from RNA. Tissue mRNA or PBMC total RNA, 100-400 ng, went into one-step reverse transcription and amplification. TCRdb re-analysed the multiplex PCR reads in MiXCR, keeping a single row per CDR3 protein. The table lists roughly 16,000 distinct CDR3 sequences, about 62% of them singletons. The CDR3 is 13 amino acids. Germline CDR1 SNHLY, CDR2 FYNNEI. The chain has TRBV2 and TRBJ1-1, with 7 bases identical to TRBD1. This TCR came from a human donor with low-grade glioma or glioblastoma, undergoing nonglioma brain surgery, or in good health (not recorded which). Sample: glioma tissue, nonneoplastic brain tissue, or PBMCs (not recorded which). The DNA for the CDR3 is TGTGCCAGCAGTTCAGGGGACAGCACTGAAGCTCTCTTT. This codes for CASSSGDSTEALF.